The sample holds one count of the clone carrying this T cell receptor (beta chain). As processed by the authors: It was from reference gene primer amplification that nucleated cell counts were estimated. TCRdb keeps only in-frame clones here, not all; method: immunoSEQ multiplex PCR. D and trimming were read from the DNA, whereas the V and J calls and clone size are those reported in that table. The repertoire holds about 150,000 clones, with about 79% as singletons. These data are taken from a study of blood T cell repertoires in COVID-19. Study summary: The origin of the acute and convalescent COVID-19 samples was the United States, Italy and Spain.

Looked up from germline, CDR1 is MNHEY and CDR2 is SVGAGI. The CDR3 is 15 amino acids. V was clipped by 6 bases and J by 0 bases, with 12 bases between them. This TCR was recovered from a woman aged 55 to 70 with acute or convalescent COVID-19. Sequenced sample: peripheral blood. V is TRBV6-5 and J is TRBJ1-3; D gene ambiguous. CDR3 loop: CASRRDGGSGNTIYF. CDR3 nucleotide sequence: TGTGCCAGCAGACGAGACGGAGGCTCTGGAAACACCATATATTTT.